The rows below give T cell receptor beta chains drawn from one sample of a study of blood T cell repertoires in COVID-19. Assay: immunoSEQ multiplex PCR; the TCRdb copy retains only in-frame clones and omits some. The sample consists of 100,000 to 150,000 clones, 85% of them appearing once. Specimen: peripheral blood. The source is a woman older than 75 with acute or convalescent COVID-19. Each CDR3 is given with its conserved first and last residue. A D gene is named only where the DNA matches it firmly. The size entry is marked missing in some rows and otherwise reads once, few, many or a size class.

j_call d_call clone_size v_call cdr3_nt cdr3_aa
TRBJ2-2 TRBD1 few TRBV3-1/TRBV3-2 TGTGCCAGCAGCGCGGGACAGGCGAACACCGGGGAGCTGTTTTTT CASSAGQANTGELFF
TRBJ2-1 TRBD1 - TRBV2 TGTGCCAGCAAGACAGGGGGATTTTATGATGAGCAGTTCTTC CASKTGGFYDEQFF
TRBJ2-2 - - TRBV9 TGTGCCAGCAGCGTAGCTTCGCCAGGGGACACCGGGGAGCTGTTTTTT CASSVASPGDTGELFF
TRBJ1-4 - - TRBV29-1 TGCAGCGTTGCTAGCAGAGAGGAAAAACTGTTTTTT CSVASREEKLFF
TRBJ1-2 TRBD1 - TRBV7-9 TGTGCCAGCAGCTTTCTACAGGGGACTTTCTCCTATGGCTACACCTTC CASSFLQGTFSYGYTF
TRBJ1-1 - - TRBV19 TGTGCCAGTTCCGACAGGTACACTGAAGCTTTCTTT CASSDRYTEAFF
TRBJ1-6 - once TRBV6-1 TGTGCCAGCAGTCTACGACACTCGATGAATTCACCCCTCCACTTT CASSLRHSMNSPLHF
TRBJ2-5 TRBD2 - TRBV18 TGTGCCAGCTCACCCGGACTAGCGGGGGGGTTCTCCCAAGAGACCCAGTACTTC CASSPGLAGGFSQETQYF
TRBJ1-2 - - TRBV19 TGTGCCAGTAGTATTGGGGGCCCGGGAAGGAACTATGGCTACACCTTC CASSIGGPGRNYGYTF
TRBJ2-1 - - TRBV2 TGTGCCAGCACCCCCGGGTTAGCGATAAGTCCCAATGAGCAGTTCTTC CASTPGLAISPNEQFF
TRBJ2-3 TRBD2 - TRBV6-5 TGTGCCAGCAGTCGGCGTAGCGGGGGCGGAGATACGCAGTATTTT CASSRRSGGGDTQYF
TRBJ2-1 - few TRBV4-1 TGCGCCAGCAGCCAAGAGGAGCGGCCGTACAATGAGCAGTTCTTC CASSQEERPYNEQFF
TRBJ2-1 TRBD2 - TRBV11-2 TGTGCCAGCAGCTTTCAGCGGGGGGGAAACAATGAGCAGTTCTTC CASSFQRGGNNEQFF
TRBJ1-1 TRBD1 - TRBV12-5 TGTGCTAGTGGTTTGAGACAGGGGAATACTGAAGCTTTCTTT CASGLRQGNTEAFF
TRBJ2-5 TRBD1 - TRBV2 TGTGCCAGCAGTGGTGGGACAGGGAAAGAGACCCAGTACTTC CASSGGTGKETQYF
TRBJ2-1 - - TRBV9 TGTGCCAGCAGCGTAGGTCTAGCGCTATACAATGAGCAGTTCTTC CASSVGLALYNEQFF
TRBJ2-5 - - TRBV20-1 TGCAGTGCCCGACTAGGAGAGACCCAGTACTTC CSARLGETQYF
TRBJ1-4 TRBD1 - TRBV6-5 TGTGCCAGCAGAGTGGGACAGGGAAATGAAAAACTGTTTTTT CASRVGQGNEKLFF
TRBJ1-4 TRBD1 - TRBV28 TGTGCCAGCAGACCCGGGACAGGCGACGAAAAACTGTTTTTT CASRPGTGDEKLFF
TRBJ1-4 - - TRBV4-2 TGTGCCAGCAGCCAAGTAGCAGGGGAAAATGAAAAACTGTTTTTT CASSQVAGENEKLFF
TRBJ1-1 - few TRBV5-1 TGCGCCAGCAGCTTGGTGAGCGAAGAAGCTTTCTTT CASSLVSEEAFF
TRBJ1-3 TRBD1 - TRBV10-3 TGTGCCATCAGTGAGTGGACAGGATCCGCTGGAAACACCATATATTTT CAISEWTGSAGNTIYF
TRBJ2-5 - - TRBV4-1 TGCGCCAGCAGCCAAGCAACTGGAGAGACCCAGTACTTC CASSQATGETQYF
TRBJ1-1 - - TRBV18 TGTGCCAGCTCACCAGACAGGATGGACACTGAAGCTTTCTTT CASSPDRMDTEAFF
TRBJ2-5 TRBD1 few TRBV7-9 TGTGCCAGCAGCATATGGGGACAGGGTATTGGAGGGACCCAGTACTTC CASSIWGQGIGGTQYF
TRBJ1-1 TRBD1 - TRBV28 TGTGCCAGCAGTCCTTTTCAGGGGGCCGCCACTGAAGCTTTCTTT CASSPFQGAATEAFF
TRBJ1-5 TRBD1 - TRBV3-1/TRBV3-2 TGTGCCAGCAGCCACAGGGGGCATCAGCCCCAGCATTTT CASSHRGHQPQHF
TRBJ2-1 - - TRBV4-2 TGTGCCAGCAGCCAAGAATGGGGGCACAATTATGAGCAGTTCTTC CASSQEWGHNYEQFF
TRBJ2-5 - - TRBV6-2/TRBV6-3 TGTGCCAGCAGTCGCCGGGGGGAGACCCAGTACTTC CASSRRGETQYF
TRBJ2-4 TRBD2 - TRBV3-1/TRBV3-2 TGTGCCAGCAGCCCTAGCGGGAAAAACATTCAGTACTTC CASSPSGKNIQYF
TRBJ2-5 TRBD1 - TRBV28 TGTGCCAGCAGTTTACCAGGGGGCTGGGAGACCCAGTACTTC CASSLPGGWETQYF
TRBJ2-5 - - TRBV7-2 TGTGCCAGCAGCTTAGCCAGGACAGTGACCCAGTACTTC CASSLARTVTQYF
TRBJ2-7 - few TRBV2 TGTGCCAGCAGTGAAGCGCAGGGGACGGCCTACGAGCAGTACTTC CASSEAQGTAYEQYF
TRBJ1-2 TRBD1 - TRBV9 TGTGCCAGCGGGGCCCAAGGGGGCCTCTATGGCTACACCTTC CASGAQGGLYGYTF
TRBJ1-6 - - TRBV5-6 TGTGCCAGCAGCCCAAGGGCAGGGCGGGGGTCACCCCTCCACTTT CASSPRAGRGSPLHF
TRBJ1-2 TRBD1 - TRBV23-1 TGCGCCAGCAGTCAACGGGACAGATACCCTAACTATGGCTACACCTTC CASSQRDRYPNYGYTF
TRBJ1-2 - - TRBV6-5 TGTGCCAGCAGTCAGACAGGTTTCGGCTACACCTTC CASSQTGFGYTF
TRBJ2-5 TRBD1 - TRBV10-3 TGTGCCATCAGCCGGACAGGGGGCGTCCAAGAGACCCAGTACTTC CAISRTGGVQETQYF
TRBJ1-1 - once TRBV6-2/TRBV6-3 TGTGCCAGCAGTCAATCGTCAGGGGCCGGTATGAACACTGAAGCTTTCTTT CASSQSSGAGMNTEAFF
TRBJ2-1 - - TRBV5-1 TGCGCCACCCTGATAGCTCCGGGCTCCTACAATGAGCAGTTCTTC CATLIAPGSYNEQFF
TRBJ1-1 TRBD1 few TRBV6-2/TRBV6-3 TGTGCCAGCAGTGCTCCGGGACAGGGGGGAACTGAAGCTTTCTTT CASSAPGQGGTEAFF
TRBJ1-3 - - TRBV4-1 TGCGCCAGCAGCCACCTTGGCAGTGGAAACACCATATATTTT CASSHLGSGNTIYF
TRBJ1-1 - - TRBV10-1 TGCGCCAGCAGTGAGCCAGGGAACACTGAAGCTTTCTTT CASSEPGNTEAFF
TRBJ1-5 TRBD1 once TRBV28 TGTGCCAGCAGTTCCGACAGGGGAAGTCAGCCCCAGCATTTT CASSSDRGSQPQHF
TRBJ1-2 - - TRBV4-2 TGTGCCAGCAGCCGAGAACAGGGTGAGGGTGGCTACACCTTC CASSREQGEGGYTF
TRBJ1-3 - - TRBV4-3 TGCCCAAAACGGAGCTCTGGAAACACCATATATTTT CPKRSSGNTIYF
TRBJ2-2 TRBD1 - TRBV29-1 TGCAGCGTAGGCACCGGGACAGGGAACACCGGGGAGCTGTTTTTT CSVGTGTGNTGELFF
TRBJ1-6 TRBD1 few TRBV7-8 TGTGCCAGCAGCGGGGGACAGGAAAATTCACCCCTCCACTTT CASSGGQENSPLHF
TRBJ2-5 TRBD1 - TRBV7-2 TGTGCCAGCAGCTCACCCCCGGGACAGGGACGGACCCAGTACTTC CASSSPPGQGRTQYF
TRBJ1-3 TRBD1 - TRBV9 TGTGCCAGCAGCCCTGACAGGGCCTCTGGAAACACCATATATTTT CASSPDRASGNTIYF
TRBJ1-2 - - TRBV7-2 TGTGCCAGCAGCCCCCCGGACAGTTACTATGGCTACACCTTC CASSPPDSYYGYTF
TRBJ1-6 - few TRBV7-8 TGTGCCAGCAGCTTAGCCCGAAGTTCGGTGTCACCCCTCCACTTT CASSLARSSVSPLHF
TRBJ1-6 - once TRBV5-1 TGCGCCAGCAGCGACCAGGCAGGGATCCCCGGAACCCTCCACTTT CASSDQAGIPGTLHF
TRBJ2-7 TRBD1 - TRBV11-3 TGTGCCAGCAGCCTTTCCGGGACAGGGGACGAGCAGTACTTC CASSLSGTGDEQYF
TRBJ2-1 TRBD2 - TRBV7-9 TGTGCCAGCAGCTTAGCGGGACTAGGCCATGAGCAGTTCTTC CASSLAGLGHEQFF
TRBJ1-2 - - TRBV3-1/TRBV3-2 TGTGCCAGCAGCCGAGGTGAGGTCTATGGCTACACCTTC CASSRGEVYGYTF
TRBJ1-1 - - TRBV7-2 TGTGCCAGCAGCTTACACCCCCTTGGCAGTAACACTGAAGCTTTCTTT CASSLHPLGSNTEAFF
TRBJ1-2 - - TRBV5-1 TGCGCCAGCAGCTTTCAGGGTCTCCCTAACTATGGCTACACCTTC CASSFQGLPNYGYTF
TRBJ2-5 - - TRBV19 TGTGCCAGTAGTCAAAGTCGGGGGTCAGAGACCCAGTACTTC CASSQSRGSETQYF
TRBJ1-1 - few TRBV6-1 TGTGCCAGCAGTGAAACAGGCATGAACACTGAAGCTTTCTTT CASSETGMNTEAFF